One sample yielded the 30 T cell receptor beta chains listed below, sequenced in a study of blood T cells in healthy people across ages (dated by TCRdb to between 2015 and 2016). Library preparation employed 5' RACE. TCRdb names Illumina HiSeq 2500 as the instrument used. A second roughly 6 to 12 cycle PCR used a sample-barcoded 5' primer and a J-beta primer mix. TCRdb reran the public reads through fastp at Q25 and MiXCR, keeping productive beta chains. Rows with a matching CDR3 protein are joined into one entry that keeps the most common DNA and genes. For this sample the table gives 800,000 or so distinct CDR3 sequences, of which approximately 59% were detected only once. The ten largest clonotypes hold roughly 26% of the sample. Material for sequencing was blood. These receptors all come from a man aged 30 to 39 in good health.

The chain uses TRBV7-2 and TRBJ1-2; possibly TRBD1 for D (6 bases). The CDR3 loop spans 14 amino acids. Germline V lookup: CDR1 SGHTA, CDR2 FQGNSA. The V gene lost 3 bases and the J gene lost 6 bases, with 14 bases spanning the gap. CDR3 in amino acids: CASSLGGAGDGYTF. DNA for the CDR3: TGTGCCAGCAGCTTGGGGGGCGCGGGGGATGGCTACACCTTC.

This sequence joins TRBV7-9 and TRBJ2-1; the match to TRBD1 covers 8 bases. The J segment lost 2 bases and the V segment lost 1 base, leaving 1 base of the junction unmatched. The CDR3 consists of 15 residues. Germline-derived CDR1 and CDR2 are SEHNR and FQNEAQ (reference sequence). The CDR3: CASSLGDRTYNEQFF. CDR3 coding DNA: TGTGCCAGCAGCTTAGGGGACAGGACCTACAATGAGCAGTTCTTC.

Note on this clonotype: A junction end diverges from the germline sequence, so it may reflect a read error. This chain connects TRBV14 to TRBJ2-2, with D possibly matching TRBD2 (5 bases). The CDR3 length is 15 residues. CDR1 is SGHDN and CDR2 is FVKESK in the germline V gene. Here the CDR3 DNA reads TGTGCCAGCAGCGAAGAGGACTGGGGCACCGGGGAGCTGTTTTTT. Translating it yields CASSEEDWGTGELFF.

CDR3 region: CASRKTSGGGRNEQFF. The CDR3 coding sequence is TGTGCCAGCAGGAAGACTAGCGGGGGGGGTAGGAATGAGCAGTTCTTC. V and J are TRBV7-3 and TRBJ2-1; 14 bases are a match to TRBD2. The CDR3 is 16 amino acids. Unmatched junction bases numbered 8, after V lost 6 bases and J lost 7 bases. Germline V lookup: CDR1 SGHTA, CDR2 FQGTGA.

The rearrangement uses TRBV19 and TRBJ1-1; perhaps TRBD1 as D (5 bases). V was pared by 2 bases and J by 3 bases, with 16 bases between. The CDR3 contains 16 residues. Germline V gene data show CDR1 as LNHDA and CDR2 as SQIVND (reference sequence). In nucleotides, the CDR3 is TGTGCCAGTAGTATAAGAGGGGTGCACACCTACACTGAAGCTTTCTTT. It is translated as CASSIRGVHTYTEAFF. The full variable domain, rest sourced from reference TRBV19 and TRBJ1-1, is DGGITQSPKYLFRKEGQNVTLSCEQNLNHDAMYWYRQDPGQGLRLIYYSQIVNDFQKGDIAEGYSVSREKKESFPLTVTSAQKNPTAFYLCASSIRGVHTYTEAFFGQGTRLTVV.

The CDR3 DNA follows: TGTGCCAGCAGCTCTTGGACCTACGGCTACACCTTC. Translated, it gives CASSSWTYGYTF. The chain has TRBV6-5 and TRBJ1-2; D is ambiguous. The germline V gene encodes CDR1 MNHEY and CDR2 SVGAGI. Trimming took 6 bases from V and 8 from J, leaving 13 bases between them. The CDR3 length is 12 residues.

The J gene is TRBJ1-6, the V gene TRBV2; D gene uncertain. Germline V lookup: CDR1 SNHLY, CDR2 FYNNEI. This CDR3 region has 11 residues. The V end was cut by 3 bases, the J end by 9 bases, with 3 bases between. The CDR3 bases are TGTGCCAGCAGTGAGGTTTCACCCCTCCACTTT. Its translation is CASSEVSPLHF.

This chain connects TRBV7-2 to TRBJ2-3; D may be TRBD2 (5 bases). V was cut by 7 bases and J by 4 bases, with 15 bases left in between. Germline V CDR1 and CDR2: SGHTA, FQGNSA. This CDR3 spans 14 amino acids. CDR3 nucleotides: TGTGCCAGCATGCGGGCTAGCTTCGCAGATACGCAGTATTTT. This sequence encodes CASMRASFADTQYF. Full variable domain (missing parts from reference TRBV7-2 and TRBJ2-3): GAGVSQSPSNKVTEKGKDVELRCDPISGHTALYWYRQSLGQGLEFLIYFQGNSAPDKSGLPSDRFSAERTGGSVSTLTIQRTQQEDSAVYLCASMRASFADTQYFGPGTRLTVL.

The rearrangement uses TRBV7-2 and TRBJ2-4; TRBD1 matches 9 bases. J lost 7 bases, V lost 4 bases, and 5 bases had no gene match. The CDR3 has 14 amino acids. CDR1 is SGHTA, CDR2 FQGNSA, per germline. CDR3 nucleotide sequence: TGTGCCAGCAGCTCCTGGACAGGGGTGAACATTCAGTACTTC. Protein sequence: CASSSWTGVNIQYF.

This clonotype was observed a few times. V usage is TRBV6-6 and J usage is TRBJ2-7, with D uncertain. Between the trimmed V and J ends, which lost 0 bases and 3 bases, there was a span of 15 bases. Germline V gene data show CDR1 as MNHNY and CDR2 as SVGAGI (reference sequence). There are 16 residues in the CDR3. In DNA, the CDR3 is TGTGCCAGCAGTTACTCGATACACAGCCTTAACTACGAGCAGTACTTC. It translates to CASSYSIHSLNYEQYF.

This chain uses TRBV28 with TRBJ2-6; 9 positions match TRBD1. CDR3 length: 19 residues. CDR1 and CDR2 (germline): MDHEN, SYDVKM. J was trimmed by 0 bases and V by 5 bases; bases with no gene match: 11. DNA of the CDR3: TGTGCCAGCAGTCCATCGCCCGGGACAGGGACCTCTGGGGCCAACGTCCTGACTTTC. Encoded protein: CASSPSPGTGTSGANVLTF.

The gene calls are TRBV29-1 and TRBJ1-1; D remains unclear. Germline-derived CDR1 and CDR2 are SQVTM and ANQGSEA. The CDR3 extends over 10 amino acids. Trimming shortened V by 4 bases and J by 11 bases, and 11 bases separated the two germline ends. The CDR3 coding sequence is TGCAGCGTTGTGGAGCGGAGGGCTTTCTTT. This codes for CSVVERRAFF.

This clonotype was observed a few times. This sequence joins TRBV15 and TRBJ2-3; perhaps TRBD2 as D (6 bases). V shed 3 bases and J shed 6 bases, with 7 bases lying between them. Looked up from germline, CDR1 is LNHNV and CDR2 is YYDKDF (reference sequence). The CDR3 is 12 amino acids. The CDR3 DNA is TGTGCCACCAGCAGTGGGGGGGATACGCAGTATTTT. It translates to CATSSGGDTQYF. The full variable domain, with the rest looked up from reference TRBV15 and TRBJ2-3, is DAMVIQNPRYQVTQFGKPVTLSCSQTLNHNVMYWYQQKSSQAPKLLFHYYDKDFNNEADTPDNFQSRRPNTSFCFLDIRSPGLGDTAMYLCATSSGGDTQYFGPGTRLTVL.

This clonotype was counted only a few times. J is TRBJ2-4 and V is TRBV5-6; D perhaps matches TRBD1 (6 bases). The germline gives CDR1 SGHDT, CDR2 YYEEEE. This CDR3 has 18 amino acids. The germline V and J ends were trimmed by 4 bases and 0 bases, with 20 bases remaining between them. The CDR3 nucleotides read TGTGCCAGCAGCCCGCAGAACCGGGACACACTAGCCAAAAACATTCAGTACTTC. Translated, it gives CASSPQNRDTLAKNIQYF.

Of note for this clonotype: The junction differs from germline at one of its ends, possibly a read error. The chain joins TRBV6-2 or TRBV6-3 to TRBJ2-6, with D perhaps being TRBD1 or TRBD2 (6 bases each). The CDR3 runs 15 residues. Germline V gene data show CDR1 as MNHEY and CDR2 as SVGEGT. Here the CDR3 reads CVSTYSGAGANVLTF. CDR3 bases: TGTGTCAGCACCTATTCGGGGGCCGGGGCCAACGTCCTGACTTTC.

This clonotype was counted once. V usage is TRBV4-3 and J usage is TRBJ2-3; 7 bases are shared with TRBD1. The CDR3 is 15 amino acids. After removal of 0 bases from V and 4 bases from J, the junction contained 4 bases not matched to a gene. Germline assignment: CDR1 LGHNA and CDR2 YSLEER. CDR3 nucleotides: TGCGCCAGCAGCCAAGAAGAGGGGGCTCCAGATACGCAGTATTTT. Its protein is CASSQEEGAPDTQYF.

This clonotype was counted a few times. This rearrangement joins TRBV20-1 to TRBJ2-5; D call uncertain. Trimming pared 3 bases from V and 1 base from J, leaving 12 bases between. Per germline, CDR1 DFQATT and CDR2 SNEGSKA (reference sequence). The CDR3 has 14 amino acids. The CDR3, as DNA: TGCAGTGCTAGCCGAGACTGGGCCCAAGAGACCCAGTACTTC. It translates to CSASRDWAQETQYF.

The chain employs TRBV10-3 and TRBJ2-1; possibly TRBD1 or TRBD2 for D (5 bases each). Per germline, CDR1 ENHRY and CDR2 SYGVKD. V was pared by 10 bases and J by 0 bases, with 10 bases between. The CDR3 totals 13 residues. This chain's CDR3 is CATGRSSYNEQFF. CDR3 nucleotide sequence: TGTGCCACGGGACGCAGCTCCTACAATGAGCAGTTCTTC.

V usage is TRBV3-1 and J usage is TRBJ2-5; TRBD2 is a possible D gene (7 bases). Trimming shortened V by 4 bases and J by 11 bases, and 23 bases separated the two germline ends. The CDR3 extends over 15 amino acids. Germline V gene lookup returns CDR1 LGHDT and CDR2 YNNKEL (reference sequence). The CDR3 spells CASSLEGGVRGEQYF. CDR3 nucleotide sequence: TGTGCCAGCAGCCTAGAGGGGGGGGTTAGGGGAGAGCAGTACTTC.

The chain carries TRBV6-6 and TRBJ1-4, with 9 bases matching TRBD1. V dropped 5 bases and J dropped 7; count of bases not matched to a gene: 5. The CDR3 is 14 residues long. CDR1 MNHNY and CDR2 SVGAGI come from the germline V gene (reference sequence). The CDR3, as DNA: TGTGCCAGCAGTCGACAGGGGGATACTGAAAAACTGTTTTTT. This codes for CASSRQGDTEKLFF.

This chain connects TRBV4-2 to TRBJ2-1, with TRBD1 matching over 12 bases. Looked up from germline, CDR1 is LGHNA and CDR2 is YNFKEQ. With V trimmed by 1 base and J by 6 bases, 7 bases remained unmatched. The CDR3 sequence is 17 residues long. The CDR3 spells CASSQAAGTGGSNEQFF. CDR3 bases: TGTGCCAGCAGCCAAGCTGCCGGGACAGGGGGCTCCAATGAGCAGTTCTTC.

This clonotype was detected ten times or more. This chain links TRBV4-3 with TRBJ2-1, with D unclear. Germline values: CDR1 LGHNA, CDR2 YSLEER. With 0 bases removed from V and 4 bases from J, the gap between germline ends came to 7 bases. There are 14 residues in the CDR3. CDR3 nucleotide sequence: TGCGCCAGCAGCCAAGAGGGAACTTACAATGAGCAGTTCTTC. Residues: CASSQEGTYNEQFF.

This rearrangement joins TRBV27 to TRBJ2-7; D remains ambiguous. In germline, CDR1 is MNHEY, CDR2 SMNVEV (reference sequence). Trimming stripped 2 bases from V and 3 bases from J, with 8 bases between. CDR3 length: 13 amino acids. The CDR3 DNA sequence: TGTGCCAGCAGTTTAGGCTGGGACTACGAGCAGTACTTC. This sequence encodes CASSLGWDYEQYF.

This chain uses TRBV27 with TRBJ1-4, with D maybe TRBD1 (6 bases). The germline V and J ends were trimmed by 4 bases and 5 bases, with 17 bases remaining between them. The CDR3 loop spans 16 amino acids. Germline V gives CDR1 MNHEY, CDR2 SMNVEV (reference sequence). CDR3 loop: CASSYTPGQINEKLFF. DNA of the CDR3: TGTGCCAGCAGTTACACCCCCGGACAGATAAATGAAAAACTGTTTTTT.

The CDR3 is CASTRDTYYEQYF. The CDR3 bases are TGTGCCAGCACTCGGGACACTTACTACGAGCAGTACTTC. V and J are TRBV12-3 or TRBV12-4 and TRBJ2-5; possible D gene TRBD1, 6 bases. With the DNA end fitting TRBJ2-7 better, the J assignment may be wrong. CDR3 length: 13 residues.

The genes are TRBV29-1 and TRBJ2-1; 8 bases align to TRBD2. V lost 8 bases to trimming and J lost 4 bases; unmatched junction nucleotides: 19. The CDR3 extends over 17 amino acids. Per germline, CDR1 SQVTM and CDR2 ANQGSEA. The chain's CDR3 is CSLVLGVAGPPYNEQFF. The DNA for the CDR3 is TGCAGCCTCGTATTGGGCGTAGCGGGGCCCCCTTACAATGAGCAGTTCTTC.

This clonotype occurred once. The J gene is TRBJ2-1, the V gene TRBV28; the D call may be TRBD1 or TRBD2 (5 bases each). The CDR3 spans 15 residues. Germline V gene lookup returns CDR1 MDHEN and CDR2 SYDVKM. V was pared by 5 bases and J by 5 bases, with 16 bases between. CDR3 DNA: TGTGCCAGCAGTAGGGGACGAGCGATAAACAATGAGCAGTTCTTC. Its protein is CASSRGRAINNEQFF.

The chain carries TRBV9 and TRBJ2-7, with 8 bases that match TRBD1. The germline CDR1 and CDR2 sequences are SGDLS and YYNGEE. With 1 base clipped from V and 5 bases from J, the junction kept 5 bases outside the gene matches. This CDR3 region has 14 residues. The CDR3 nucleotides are TGTGCCAGCAGCGTACAAGGACAGGGCCACGAGCAGTACTTC. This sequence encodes CASSVQGQGHEQYF. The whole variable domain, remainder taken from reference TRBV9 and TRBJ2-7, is DSGVTQTPKHLITATGQRVTLRCSPRSGDLSVYWYQQSLDQGLQFLIQYYNGEERAKGNILERFSAQQFPDLHSELNLSSLELGDSALYFCASSVQGQGHEQYFGPGTRLTVT.

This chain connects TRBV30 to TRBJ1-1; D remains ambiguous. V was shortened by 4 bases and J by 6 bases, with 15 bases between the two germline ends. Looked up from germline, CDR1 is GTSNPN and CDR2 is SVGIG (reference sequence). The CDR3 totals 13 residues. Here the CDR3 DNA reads TGTGCCTGGAATCTGGGCGGGGTTGCTGAAGCTTTCTTT. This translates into CAWNLGGVAEAFF.

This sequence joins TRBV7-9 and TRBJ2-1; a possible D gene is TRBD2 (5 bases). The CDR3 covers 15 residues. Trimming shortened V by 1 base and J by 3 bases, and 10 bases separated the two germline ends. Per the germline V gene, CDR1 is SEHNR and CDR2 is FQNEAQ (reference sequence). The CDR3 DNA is TGTGCCAGCAGCTTAGTTGGGGAGCTCTACAATGAGCAGTTCTTC. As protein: CASSLVGELYNEQFF.